This T cell receptor (beta chain) was profiled in a study of cytomegalovirus exposure and HLA in healthy donors. Germline CDR1 and CDR2: MNHEY and SMNVEV (reference sequence). V lost 3 bases, J lost 8 bases, and 13 bases lay in between. The CDR3 consists of 13 residues. PCR used 60 Vbeta primers and 13 Jbeta primers. Clones were read by immunoSEQ multiplex PCR, and TCRdb kept only the in-frame ones, dropping some. This sample carries more than 100,000 clones, around two thirds of them seen once, and the ten largest clones take approximately 8.2%. This clone has only a few counts. Material for sequencing was PBMCs. The TCR originated in a woman in her thirties or forties in good health and CMV-seropositive. The rearrangement uses TRBV27 and TRBJ1-2; maybe TRBD1 (6 bases). For the CDR3, the DNA is TGTGCCAGCAGTTTCTCAGGGGCGCTAGGCTACACCTTC. This translates into CASSFSGALGYTF.